This passage covers 20 T cell receptor beta chains from one sample sequenced in a study of Ad26.COV2.S vaccination and SARS-CoV-2 variants. Treatment defined: around 19 received Ad26.COV2.S at low or high dose, single or two shots; 5 received placebo; per-sample allocation not given. Samples were taken on day 63 after the first vaccine or placebo injection. The repertoire was sequenced with immunoSEQ multiplex PCR; TCRdb's copy has only in-frame clones and lacks some. Among around 340,000 clones listed, 86% were seen once. Sample: peripheral blood, taken in a trial of Ad26.COV2.S vaccine versus placebo. The source is a person between 18 and 65 years old who received the Ad26.COV2.S COVID-19 vaccine or a placebo.

This chain links TRBV20-1 with TRBJ1-1, with D uncertain. Germline V lookup: CDR1 DFQATT, CDR2 SNEGSKA (reference sequence). The V end was cut by 4 bases, the J end by 8 bases, with 11 bases between. The CDR3 extends over 11 amino acids. The CDR3 DNA follows: TGCAGTGCTAAGGGTGGGCTGGAAGCTTTCTTT. It specifies CSAKGGLEAFF.

The chain employs TRBV7-2 and TRBJ1-3; a possible D gene is TRBD1 (6 bases). The V end lost 7 bases, the J end lost 2 bases, and 18 bases lay between the germline ends. The CDR3 loop spans 16 amino acids. Looked up from germline, CDR1 is SGHTA and CDR2 is FQGNSA. CDR3 sequence (DNA): TGTGCCAGCACCTTCAAGGCAGGGGTCCCTGGAAACACCATATATTTT. It encodes CASTFKAGVPGNTIYF.

J is TRBJ1-3 and V is TRBV2; possibly TRBD1 for D (6 bases). V lost 0 bases and J lost 4, with 16 bases in between. The CDR3 runs 17 residues. Per germline, CDR1 SNHLY and CDR2 FYNNEI. In DNA, the CDR3 is TGTGCCAGCAGTGAAGCGCTTCTTGAGGGGGAAGGAAACACCATATATTTT. Protein sequence: CASSEALLEGEGNTIYF.

The V call is TRBV7-2, the J call TRBJ2-7; a weak D match, TRBD1 (6 bases). The germline V gene encodes CDR1 SGHTA and CDR2 FQGNSA. V dropped 2 bases and J dropped 2 bases, with 16 bases sitting between them. CDR3 length: 16 amino acids. CDR3 region: CASSLFDYRVPYEQYF. The CDR3 DNA reads TGTGCCAGCAGCTTATTCGACTACAGGGTCCCCTACGAGCAGTACTTC.

The genes are TRBV4-1 and TRBJ1-2; 9 bases map to TRBD1. CDR1 and CDR2 from the germline V gene are MGHRA and YSYEKL. The V segment lost 3 bases and the J segment 6 bases; nucleotides outside the gene matches: 5. The CDR3 extends over 14 amino acids. The CDR3, as DNA: TGCGCCAGCAGCCATGCCGGGACAGGGAATGGCTACACCTTC. This encodes CASSHAGTGNGYTF.

The table lists this clone with a few counts. The chain couples TRBV3-1 (or the pseudogene TRBV3-2) to TRBJ1-1; no firm D call. The V gene's germline CDR1 is LGHDT and CDR2 YNNKEL (reference sequence). The CDR3 loop spans 13 amino acids. V shed 2 bases and J shed 1 base, with 5 bases lying between them. CDR3: CASSQRRNTEAFF. CDR3 sequence (DNA): TGTGCCAGCAGCCAAAGGCGGAACACTGAAGCTTTCTTT.

DNA for the CDR3: TGTGCCAGTAGTATAGTCGGTTTGGGTTTTACCGGGGAGCTGTTTTTT. It encodes CASSIVGLGFTGELFF. V and J are TRBV19 and TRBJ2-2, with D unresolved. V lost 1 base, J lost 5 bases, and 14 bases lay in between. Per the germline V gene, CDR1 is LNHDA and CDR2 is SQIVND (reference sequence). The length of the CDR3 is 16 residues.

This clone turned up a few times. This rearrangement joins TRBV12-3 or TRBV12-4 to TRBJ2-1; no firm D call. V shed 3 bases and J shed 8 bases, with 5 bases lying between them. This CDR3 spans 11 amino acids. The CDR3 sequence is CASSLRYEQFF. CDR3 bases: TGTGCCAGCAGTTTGCGGTATGAGCAGTTCTTC.

This clone appeared once. The chain is built from TRBV6-2 or TRBV6-3 and TRBJ2-7; TRBD1 matches at 10 bases. Trimming removed 4 bases from V and 6 bases from J; junction bases left unmatched: 6. The CDR3 loop spans 14 amino acids. The germline V gene encodes CDR1 MNHEY and CDR2 SVGEGT. CDR3 sequence: CASSSRDRGSEQYF. The CDR3 DNA reads TGTGCCAGCAGTTCCCGGGACAGGGGTTCCGAGCAGTACTTC.

The chain has TRBV6-2 or TRBV6-3 and TRBJ2-2, with 9 nucleotides matching TRBD2. CDR3 size: 17 residues. V lost 5 bases to trimming and J lost 0 bases; unmatched junction nucleotides: 7. Germline values: CDR1 MNHEY, CDR2 SVGEGT. Written as DNA, the CDR3 is TGTGCCAGCAGTATTCTCAGCGGGAGGTCGAACACCGGGGAGCTGTTTTTT. It codes for CASSILSGRSNTGELFF.

The rearrangement joins TRBV19 to TRBJ2-7; D might be TRBD2 (5 bases). CDR3 length equals 15 residues. Trimming took 3 bases from V and 2 from J, leaving 14 bases between them. The V gene's germline CDR1 is LNHDA and CDR2 SQIVND (reference sequence). CDR3 amino acids: CASSIGDPGTYEQYF. The CDR3 nucleotides read TGTGCCAGTAGTATCGGAGACCCCGGGACCTACGAGCAGTACTTC.

The chain combines TRBV2 with TRBJ1-3; weak D call: TRBD1 (5 bases). There are 15 residues in the CDR3. Trimming shortened V by 5 bases and J by 1 base, and 12 bases separated the two germline ends. Germline V gene data show CDR1 as SNHLY and CDR2 as FYNNEI. CDR3 DNA sequence: TGTGCCAGCAGTATACAAGGGGATTCTGGAAACACCATATATTTT. Translation: CASSIQGDSGNTIYF.

The sample holds a few counts of this clone. J is TRBJ1-6 and V is TRBV11-2; no firm D call. Per the germline V gene, CDR1 is SGHAT and CDR2 is FQNNGV. The CDR3 totals 14 residues. V lost 1 base, J lost 8 bases, and 9 bases lay in between. CDR3 in DNA: TGTGCCAGCAGCTTAGGGAACTTGGATTCACCCCTCCACTTT. Protein product: CASSLGNLDSPLHF.

The chain employs TRBV7-9 and TRBJ1-3, with no clear D. Deletions cut 3 bases from V and 4 bases from J, with 10 bases between. There are 14 residues in the CDR3. Germline V gene lookup returns CDR1 SEHNR and CDR2 FQNEAQ (reference sequence). For the CDR3, the DNA is TGTGCCAGCAGCTTGGAGGTTAGGGGAAACACCATATATTTT. This encodes CASSLEVRGNTIYF.

This clone has just a few counts. The gene calls are TRBV5-1 and TRBJ2-7, with a possible D match to TRBD2 (6 bases). V lost 4 bases and J lost 2, with 19 bases in between. This CDR3 has 16 amino acids. CDR1 and CDR2 (germline): SGHRS, YFSETQ. The CDR3 sequence: CASSRRGLDGTYEQYF. The CDR3 DNA follows: TGCGCCAGCAGCCGGCGGGGCCTCGACGGGACCTACGAGCAGTACTTC.

This clone has a single count. V usage is TRBV2 and J usage is TRBJ2-3; a possible D gene is TRBD1 (5 bases). Germline V gene data show CDR1 as SNHLY and CDR2 as FYNNEI. This CDR3 has 13 amino acids. Trimming pared 7 bases from V and 4 bases from J, leaving 12 bases between. CDR3 residues: CASKSQGSDTQYF. In DNA, the CDR3 is TGTGCCAGCAAATCCCAGGGTTCAGATACGCAGTATTTT.

The rearrangement uses TRBV19 and TRBJ1-3, with D possibly TRBD1 on 6 matching bases. This CDR3 comprises 14 residues. Germline V gene lookup returns CDR1 LNHDA and CDR2 SQIVND (reference sequence). The V and J ends lost 9 bases and 1 base respectively, with 13 bases between them. This CDR3 is CASRIQGSGNTIYF. CDR3 in DNA: TGTGCCAGCCGAATCCAGGGGTCTGGAAACACCATATATTTT.

This clone was seen at least ten times. This chain links TRBV7-9 with TRBJ2-7; D unclear. The CDR3 runs to 15 residues. Between the trimmed V and J ends, which lost 3 bases and 3 bases, there was a span of 15 bases. CDR1 and CDR2 (germline): SEHNR, FQNEAQ (reference sequence). The CDR3 sequence: CASSFVNEGLYEQYF. CDR3 coding DNA: TGTGCCAGCAGCTTTGTCAACGAAGGTCTCTACGAGCAGTACTTC.

In this sample, this clone turned up once. The chain recombines TRBV6-5 with TRBJ2-3, with D possibly matching TRBD2 (6 bases). The V gene lost 11 bases and the J gene lost 0 bases, with 12 bases spanning the gap. The CDR3 consists of 13 residues. Germline assignment: CDR1 MNHEY and CDR2 SVGAGI. CDR3 loop: CAVRAGSTDTQYF. CDR3 sequence (DNA): TGTGCCGTCAGGGCGGGGAGCACAGATACGCAGTATTTT.

In the case of this clone: Mismatch with germline at one junction end may stem from a read error. This chain joins TRBV2 and TRBJ1-4, with D tentatively TRBD1 (6 bases). The germline CDR1 and CDR2 sequences are SNHLY and FYNNEI. The CDR3 has 12 amino acids. The CDR3 reads CASARDNGKLFF. Here the CDR3 DNA reads TGTGCCAGCGCCAGGGACAATGGAAAACTGTTTTTT.